This T cell receptor (beta chain) stems from a study of cytomegalovirus exposure and HLA in healthy donors. For the study at large: Drawn from HLA-typed donors, 80 million to 100 million unique TCRs were held in an early data release. Study results and caveats: Across all donors, roughly uniform sequencing depth was an assumption of the presence/absence analyses.

The PCR made use of 60 Vbeta and 13 Jbeta primers. The data were produced by immunoSEQ multiplex PCR, yet TCRdb's version contains in-frame clones alone and is incomplete. The profile shows about 130,000 clones, roughly 70% of them singletons. CDR1 SGHTA and CDR2 FQGNSA come from the germline V gene. This CDR3 is 13 amino acids long. V dropped 5 bases and J dropped 7 bases, with 12 bases sitting between them. As concerns this clone: Its target is unknown.

The rearrangement links TRBV7-2 to TRBJ1-5; maybe TRBD1 (5 bases). The source of this sequence is a man aged 25-45 years in good health and CMV-seronegative. The source material was PBMCs. The CDR3: CASSPGHQQPQHF. In nucleotides, the CDR3 is TGTGCCAGCAGCCCCGGACATCAGCAGCCCCAGCATTTT.